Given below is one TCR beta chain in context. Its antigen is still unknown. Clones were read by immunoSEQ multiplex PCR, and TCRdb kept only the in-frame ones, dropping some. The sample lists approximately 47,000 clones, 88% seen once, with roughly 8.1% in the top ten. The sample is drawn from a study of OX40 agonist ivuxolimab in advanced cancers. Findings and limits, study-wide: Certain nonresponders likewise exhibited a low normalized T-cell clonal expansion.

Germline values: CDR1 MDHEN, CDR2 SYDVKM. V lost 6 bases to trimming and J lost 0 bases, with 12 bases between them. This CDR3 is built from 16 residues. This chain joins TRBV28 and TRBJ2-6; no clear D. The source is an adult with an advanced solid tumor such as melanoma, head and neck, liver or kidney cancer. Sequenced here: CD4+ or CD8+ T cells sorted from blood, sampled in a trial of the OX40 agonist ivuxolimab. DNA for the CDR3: TGTGCCAGCAGCCCCCTAACGGGCTCTGGGGCCAACGTCCTGACTTTC. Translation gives CASSPLTGSGANVLTF.